This T cell receptor (beta chain) was profiled in a study of regulatory T cells. Findings and limits, study-wide: Patient CD8+ T cells trended nonsignificantly toward lower Shannon entropy than control CD8+ cells.

The primer mix had 52 TRBV and 13 TRBJ primers. Repertoires were generated with immunoSEQ multiplex PCR, while TCRdb's copy carries only in-frame clones and drops some. The sample yields approximately 15,000 clones, more than 85% seen once. Every patient with CD3G deficiency had evidence of autoimmunity. Concerning this clone: As yet, its antigen is unknown.

V shed 5 bases and J shed 4 bases, with 7 bases lying between them. Germline CDR1 reads SGHKS; CDR2 reads YYEKEE (reference sequence). This CDR3 contains 12 residues. Sequenced material: CD8+ T cells sorted from blood. This receptor was obtained from a person aged 18-35 years with CD3G deficiency. The V call is TRBV5-5, the J call TRBJ2-1; possibly TRBD1 for D (5 bases). The CDR3 nucleotides read TGTGCCAGCAGGGGGCAGTACAATGAGCAGTTCTTC. Its translation is CASRGQYNEQFF.